The TCR beta chain under discussion was sequenced for a study of cytomegalovirus exposure and HLA in healthy donors. Donors were ostensibly healthy at sampling, although undocumented immune exposures were probable. The CDR3 length is 15 residues. The germline V gene has CDR1 SGDLS and CDR2 YYNGEE. The ends were cut back, 2 bases at V and 2 bases at J, with 10 bases in the middle. PCR primers comprised 60 Vbeta and 13 Jbeta primers. Only in-frame clones appear in the TCRdb table, and some are missing; sequencing was by immunoSEQ multiplex PCR. This table has fewer than 150,000 clones, about 74% appearing once.

The sequence was collected from a man aged 40-50 years in good health and CMV-seronegative. Sequencing was performed on PBMCs. The J gene is TRBJ1-4, the V gene TRBV9; a possible D gene is TRBD1 (5 bases). The DNA for the CDR3 is TGTGCCAGCAGCGTCCAGGGTGGGACTAATGAAAAACTGTTTTTT. Amino acid sequence: CASSVQGGTNEKLFF. The variable domain in full, with the rest retrieved from reference TRBV9 and TRBJ1-4, is DSGVTQTPKHLITATGQRVTLRCSPRSGDLSVYWYQQSLDQGLQFLIQYYNGEERAKGNILERFSAQQFPDLHSELNLSSLELGDSALYFCASSVQGGTNEKLFFGSGTQLSVL.